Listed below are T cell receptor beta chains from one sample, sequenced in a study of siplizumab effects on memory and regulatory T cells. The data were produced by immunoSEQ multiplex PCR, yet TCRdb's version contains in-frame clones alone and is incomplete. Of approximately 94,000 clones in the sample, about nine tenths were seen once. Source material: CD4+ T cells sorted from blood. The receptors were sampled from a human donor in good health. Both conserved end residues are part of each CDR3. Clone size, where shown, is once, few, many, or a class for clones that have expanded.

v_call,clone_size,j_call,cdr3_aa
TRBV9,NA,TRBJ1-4,CASSVTQGSNEKLFF
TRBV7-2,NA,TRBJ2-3,CASSLDRGDTQYF
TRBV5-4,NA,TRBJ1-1,CASSLSGQLNTEAFF
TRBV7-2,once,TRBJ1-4,CASSLAQVTNEKLFF
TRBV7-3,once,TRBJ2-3,CASSLSGTTDTQYF
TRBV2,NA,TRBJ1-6,CASSDDSLLNNSPLHF
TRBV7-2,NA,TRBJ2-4,CASSPGGGAKNIQYF
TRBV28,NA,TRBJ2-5,CASTPNEETQYF
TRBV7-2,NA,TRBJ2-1,CASSLLAGLSNEQFF
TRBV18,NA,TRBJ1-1,CASSPKGIVTEAFF
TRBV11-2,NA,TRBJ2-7,CASSLVYEQYF
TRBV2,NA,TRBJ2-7,CASRQQGVNEQYF
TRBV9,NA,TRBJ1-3,CASSPSGVDSGNTIYF
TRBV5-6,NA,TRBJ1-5,CASSSMRRDRVGQPQHF
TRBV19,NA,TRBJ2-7,CASSIGSRAYEQYF
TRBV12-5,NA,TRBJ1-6,CASGGDSQDSPLHF
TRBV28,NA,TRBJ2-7,CASTLDRGRNEQYF
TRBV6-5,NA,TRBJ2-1,CASSKGQGAGNEQFF
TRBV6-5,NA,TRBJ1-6,CASSYSTGPNSPLHF
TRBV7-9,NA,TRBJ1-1,CASSSSTTNTEAFF
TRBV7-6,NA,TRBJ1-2,CASSLAEGGAYGYTF
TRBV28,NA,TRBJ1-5,CASSSLRREGNQPQHF